This passage covers 4 T cell receptor beta chains from one sample sequenced in a study of CD8 T cells in Susac syndrome. Random hexamers served to reverse transcribe roughly 0.5 to 1 ug RNA. TCRdb reanalysed the immunoSEQ multiplex PCR reads using MiXCR and keeps one entry per CDR3 protein. The table records 110,000 to 150,000 distinct CDR3 sequences, 90% to 96% of them present only once. The sequenced material came from CD4+ T cells from PBMCs. The origin of the receptors is a human donor with Susac syndrome.

The chain has TRBV20-1 and TRBJ1-3; D perhaps matches TRBD1 (6 bases). The V end was cut by 3 bases, the J end by 1 base, with 10 bases between. The V gene's germline CDR1 is DFQATT and CDR2 SNEGSKA (reference sequence). The CDR3 runs 14 residues. CDR3 residues: CSASLGASGNTIYF. The CDR3 nucleotides are TGCAGTGCTAGCTTGGGGGCTTCTGGAAACACCATATATTTT.

This clonotype was detected only once. The genes are TRBV19 and TRBJ1-5; 7 nucleotides match TRBD1. V lost 7 bases to trimming and J lost 5 bases; unmatched junction nucleotides: 8. Per the germline V gene, CDR1 is LNHDA and CDR2 is SQIVND (reference sequence). The CDR3 is 14 amino acids. Here the CDR3 DNA reads TGTGCCAGTATCCCACAGGGGAGGCATCAGCCCCAGCATTTT. Amino acids: CASIPQGRHQPQHF.

The chain couples TRBV9 to TRBJ2-5, with TRBD2 matching over 11 bases. With V trimmed by 7 bases and J by 5 bases, 7 bases remained unmatched. In germline, CDR1 is SGDLS, CDR2 YYNGEE. This CDR3 contains 14 residues. CDR3: CASWLAGGVETQYF. For the CDR3, the DNA is TGTGCCAGCTGGCTAGCGGGAGGAGTTGAGACCCAGTACTTC.

The rearrangement links TRBV5-4 to TRBJ2-7, with a possible D match to TRBD2 (5 bases). There are 15 residues in the CDR3. CDR1 is SGHNT and CDR2 is YYREEE in the germline V gene (reference sequence). With 4 bases removed from V and 2 bases from J, the gap between germline ends came to 16 bases. The CDR3 here is CASSPRGADPYEQYF. The CDR3 region has the DNA TGTGCCAGCAGCCCACGGGGAGCGGATCCCTACGAGCAGTACTTC.